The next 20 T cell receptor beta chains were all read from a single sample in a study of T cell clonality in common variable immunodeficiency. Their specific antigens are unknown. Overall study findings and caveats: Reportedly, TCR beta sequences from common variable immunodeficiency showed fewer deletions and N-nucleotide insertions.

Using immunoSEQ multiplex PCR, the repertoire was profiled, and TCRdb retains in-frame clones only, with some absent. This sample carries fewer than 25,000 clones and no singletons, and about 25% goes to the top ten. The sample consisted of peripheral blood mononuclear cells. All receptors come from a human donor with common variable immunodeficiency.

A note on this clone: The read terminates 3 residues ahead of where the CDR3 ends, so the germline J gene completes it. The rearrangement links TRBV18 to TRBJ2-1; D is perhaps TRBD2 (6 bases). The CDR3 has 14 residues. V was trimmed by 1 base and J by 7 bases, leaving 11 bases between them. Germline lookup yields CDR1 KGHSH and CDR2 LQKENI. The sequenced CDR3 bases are TGTGCCAGCTCACCACGGAGGGCCAATAATGAG. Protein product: CASSPRRANNE. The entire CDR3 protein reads CASSPRRANNEQFF.

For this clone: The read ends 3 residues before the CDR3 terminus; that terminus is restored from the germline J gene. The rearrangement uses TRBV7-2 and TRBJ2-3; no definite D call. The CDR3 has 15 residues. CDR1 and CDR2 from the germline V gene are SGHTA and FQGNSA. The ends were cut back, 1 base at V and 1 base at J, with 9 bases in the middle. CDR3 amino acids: CASSLGYYGTDTQYF. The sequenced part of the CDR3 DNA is TGTGCCAGCAGCTTAGGGTACTACGGCACAGATACG. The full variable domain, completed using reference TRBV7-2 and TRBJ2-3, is GAGVSQSPSNKVTEKGKDVELRCDPISGHTALYWYRQSLGQGLEFLIYFQGNSAPDKSGLPSDRFSAERTGGSVSTLTIQRTQQEDSAVYLCASSLGYYGTDTQYFGPGTRLTVL.

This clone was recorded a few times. The DNA read from the CDR3 is TGTGCCAGCAGCTTATTTGGACAGCCTCAAGAGACC. It codes for CASSLFGQPQET. The entire CDR3 is CASSLFGQPQETQYF. The chain has TRBV7-9 and TRBJ2-5; weak D call: TRBD1 (6 bases). Read data end 3 residues before the CDR3 end; the end is taken from the germline J gene. CDR1 SEHNR and CDR2 FQNEAQ come from the germline V gene (reference sequence). This CDR3 has 15 residues. Trimming stripped 2 bases from V and 2 bases from J, with 12 bases between.

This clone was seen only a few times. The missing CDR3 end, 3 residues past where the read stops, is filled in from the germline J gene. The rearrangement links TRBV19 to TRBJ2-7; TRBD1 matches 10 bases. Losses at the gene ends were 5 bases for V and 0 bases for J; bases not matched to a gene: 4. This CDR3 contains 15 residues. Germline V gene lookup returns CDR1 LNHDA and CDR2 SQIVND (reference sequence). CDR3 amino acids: CASSDRTGGSYEQYF. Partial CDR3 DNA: TGTGCCAGTAGTGACCGGACAGGGGGCTCCTACGAG.

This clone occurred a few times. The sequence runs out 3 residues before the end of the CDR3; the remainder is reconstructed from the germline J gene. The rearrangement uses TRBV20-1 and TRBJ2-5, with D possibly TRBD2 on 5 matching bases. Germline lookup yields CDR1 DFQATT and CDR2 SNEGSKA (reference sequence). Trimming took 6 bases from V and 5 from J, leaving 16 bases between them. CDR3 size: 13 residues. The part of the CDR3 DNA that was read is TGCAGTGCCTCGGGTGGCGGGTGGGAGACC. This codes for CSASGGGWET. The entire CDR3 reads CSASGGGWETQYF.

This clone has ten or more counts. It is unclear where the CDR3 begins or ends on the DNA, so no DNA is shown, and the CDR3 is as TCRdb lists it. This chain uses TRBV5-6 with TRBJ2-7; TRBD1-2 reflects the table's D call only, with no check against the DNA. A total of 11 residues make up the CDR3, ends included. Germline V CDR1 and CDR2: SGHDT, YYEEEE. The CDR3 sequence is CASTSGYEQYF.

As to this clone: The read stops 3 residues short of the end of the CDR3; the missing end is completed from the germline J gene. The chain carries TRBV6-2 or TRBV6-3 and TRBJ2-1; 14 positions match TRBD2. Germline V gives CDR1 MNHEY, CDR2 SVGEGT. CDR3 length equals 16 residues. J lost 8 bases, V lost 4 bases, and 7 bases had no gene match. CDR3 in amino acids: CASSWGLAGDFHEQFF. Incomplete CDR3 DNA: TGTGCCAGCAGTTGGGGACTAGCGGGAGATTTTCATGAG.

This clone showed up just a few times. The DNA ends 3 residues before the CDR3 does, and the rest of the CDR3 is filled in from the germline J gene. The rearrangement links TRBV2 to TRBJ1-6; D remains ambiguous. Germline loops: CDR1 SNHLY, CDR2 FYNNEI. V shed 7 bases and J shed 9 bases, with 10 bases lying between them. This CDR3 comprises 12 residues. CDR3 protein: CASTRLLSPLHF. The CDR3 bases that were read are TGTGCCAGCACCCGACTTCTTTCACCC.

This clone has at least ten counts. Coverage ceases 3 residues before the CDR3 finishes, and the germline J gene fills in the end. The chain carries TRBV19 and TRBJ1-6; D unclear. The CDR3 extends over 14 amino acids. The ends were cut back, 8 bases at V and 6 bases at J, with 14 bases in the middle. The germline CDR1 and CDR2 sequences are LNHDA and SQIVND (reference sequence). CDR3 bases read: TGTGCCAGTCACGACTACCTCCTTAATTCACCC. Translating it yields CASHDYLLNSP. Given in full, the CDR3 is CASHDYLLNSPLHF. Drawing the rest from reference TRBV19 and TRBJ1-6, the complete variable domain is DGGITQSPKYLFRKEGQNVTLSCEQNLNHDAMYWYRQDPGQGLRLIYYSQIVNDFQKGDIAEGYSVSREKKESFPLTVTSAQKNPTAFYLCASHDYLLNSPLHFGNGTRLTVT.

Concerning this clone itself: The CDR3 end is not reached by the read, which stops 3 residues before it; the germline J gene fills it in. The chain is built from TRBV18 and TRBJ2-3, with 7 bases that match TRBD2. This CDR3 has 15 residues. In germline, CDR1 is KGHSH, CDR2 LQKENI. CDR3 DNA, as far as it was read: TGTGCCAGCTCACCGAGCGGGACTCCCTCCTGGACG. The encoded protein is CASSPSGTPSWT. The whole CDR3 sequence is CASSPSGTPSWTQYF.

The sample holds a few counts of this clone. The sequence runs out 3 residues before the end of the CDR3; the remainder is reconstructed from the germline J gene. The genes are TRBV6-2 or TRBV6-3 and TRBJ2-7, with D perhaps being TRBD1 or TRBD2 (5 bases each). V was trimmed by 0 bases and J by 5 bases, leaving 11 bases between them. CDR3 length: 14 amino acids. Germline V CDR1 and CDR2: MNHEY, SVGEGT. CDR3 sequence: CASSYSRGWDEQYF. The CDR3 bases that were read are TGTGCCAGCAGTTACTCGAGGGGATGGGACGAG.

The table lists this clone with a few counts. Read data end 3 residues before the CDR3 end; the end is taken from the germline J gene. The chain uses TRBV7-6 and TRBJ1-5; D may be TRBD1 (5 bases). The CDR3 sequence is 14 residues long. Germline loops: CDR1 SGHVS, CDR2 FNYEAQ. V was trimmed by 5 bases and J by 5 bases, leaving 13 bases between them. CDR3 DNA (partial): TGTGCCAGCAGCCCTGGTCGGGGGGATCAGCCC. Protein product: CASSPGRGDQP. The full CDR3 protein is CASSPGRGDQPQHF.

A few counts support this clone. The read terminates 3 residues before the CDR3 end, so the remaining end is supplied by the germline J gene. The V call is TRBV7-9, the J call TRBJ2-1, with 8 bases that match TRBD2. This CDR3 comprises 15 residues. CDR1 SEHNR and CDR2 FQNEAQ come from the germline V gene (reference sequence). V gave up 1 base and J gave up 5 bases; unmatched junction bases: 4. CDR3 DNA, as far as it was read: TGTGCCAGCAGCTTAGGAGCGGGAGCAAACAATGAG. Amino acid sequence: CASSLGAGANNE. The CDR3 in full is CASSLGAGANNEQFF. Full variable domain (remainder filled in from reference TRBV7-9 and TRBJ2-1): DTGVSQNPRHKITKRGQNVTFRCDPISEHNRLYWYRQTLGQGPEFLTYFQNEAQLEKSRLLSDRFSAERPKGSFSTLEIQRTEQGDSAMYLCASSLGAGANNEQFFGPGTRLTVL.

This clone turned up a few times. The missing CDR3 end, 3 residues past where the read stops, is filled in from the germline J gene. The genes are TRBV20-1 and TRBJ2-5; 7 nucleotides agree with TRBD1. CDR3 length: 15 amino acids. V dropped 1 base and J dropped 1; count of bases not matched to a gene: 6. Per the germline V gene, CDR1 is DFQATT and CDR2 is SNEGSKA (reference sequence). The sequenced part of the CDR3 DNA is TGCAGTGCTAGAGGTCTGGACAGGCTCCAAGAGACC. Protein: CSARGLDRLQET. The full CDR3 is CSARGLDRLQETQYF.

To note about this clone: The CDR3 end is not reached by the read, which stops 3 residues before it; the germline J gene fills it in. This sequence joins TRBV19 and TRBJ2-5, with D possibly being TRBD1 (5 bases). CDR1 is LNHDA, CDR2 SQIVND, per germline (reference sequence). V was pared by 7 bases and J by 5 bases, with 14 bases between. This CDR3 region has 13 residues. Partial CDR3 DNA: TGTGCCAGTAAATATCAGGGTGGGGAGACC. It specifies CASKYQGGET. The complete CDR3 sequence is CASKYQGGETQYF.

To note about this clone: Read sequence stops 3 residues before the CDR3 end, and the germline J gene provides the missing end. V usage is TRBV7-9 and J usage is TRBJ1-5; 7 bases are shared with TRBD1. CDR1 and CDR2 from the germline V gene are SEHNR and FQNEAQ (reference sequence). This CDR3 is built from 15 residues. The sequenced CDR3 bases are TGTGCCAGCAGCTTAGCAGTAACAGGGGTATTACCC. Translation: CASSLAVTGVLP. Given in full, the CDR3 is CASSLAVTGVLPQHF.

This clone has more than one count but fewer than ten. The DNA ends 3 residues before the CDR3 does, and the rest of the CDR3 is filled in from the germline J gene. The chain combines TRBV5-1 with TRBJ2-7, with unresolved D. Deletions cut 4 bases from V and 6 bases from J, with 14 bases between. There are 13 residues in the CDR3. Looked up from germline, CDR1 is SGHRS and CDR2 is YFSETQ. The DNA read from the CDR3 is TGCGCCAGCAGCCCCAGGCCTGGGTTCGAG. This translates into CASSPRPGFE. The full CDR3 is CASSPRPGFEQYF.

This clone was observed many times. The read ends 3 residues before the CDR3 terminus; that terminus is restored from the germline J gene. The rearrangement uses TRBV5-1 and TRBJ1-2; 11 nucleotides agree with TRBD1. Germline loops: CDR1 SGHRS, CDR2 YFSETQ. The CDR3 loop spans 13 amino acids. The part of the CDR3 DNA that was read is TGCGCCAGCAGCGGACAGGGGGCTGGAGGC. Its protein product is CASSGQGAGG. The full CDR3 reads CASSGQGAGGYTF. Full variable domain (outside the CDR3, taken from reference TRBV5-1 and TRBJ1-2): KAGVTQTPRYLIKTRGQQVTLSCSPISGHRSVSWYQQTPGQGLQFLFEYFSETQRNKGNFPGRFSGRQFSNSRSEMNVSTLELGDSALYLCASSGQGAGGYTFGSGTRLTVV.

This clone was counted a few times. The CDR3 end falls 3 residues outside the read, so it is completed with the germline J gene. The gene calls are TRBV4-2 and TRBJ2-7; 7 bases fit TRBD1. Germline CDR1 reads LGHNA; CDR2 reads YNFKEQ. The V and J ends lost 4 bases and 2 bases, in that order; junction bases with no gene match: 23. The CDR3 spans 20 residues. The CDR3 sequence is CASSPDLLGQIKASTYEQYF. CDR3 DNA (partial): TGTGCCAGCAGCCCCGACCTGCTGGGACAGATTAAAGCCTCAACCTACGAG.

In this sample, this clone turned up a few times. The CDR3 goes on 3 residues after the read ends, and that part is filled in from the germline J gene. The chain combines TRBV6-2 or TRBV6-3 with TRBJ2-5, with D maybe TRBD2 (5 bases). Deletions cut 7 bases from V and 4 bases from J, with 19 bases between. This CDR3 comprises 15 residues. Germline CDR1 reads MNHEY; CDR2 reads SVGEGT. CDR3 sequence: CASIKTLGFGETQYF. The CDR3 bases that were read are TGTGCCAGCATAAAAACACTAGGGTTCGGAGAGACC.